This TCR beta chain emerged from a study of T-cell memory formation after mild COVID-19. Overall study: TCR clusters were mostly donor specific. Study-level results: Later expanders leaned toward CD4+, whereas clones contracting from day 15 to 85 were balanced CD4/CD8. Some clones that responded were present in memory (sampled pre-infection), which suggests cross-reactive memory joined.

TCRdb re-analysed the 5' RACE reads in MiXCR, keeping a single row per CDR3 protein. The repertoire holds around 250,000 distinct CDR3 sequences, with 15% to 20% as singletons. The CDR3 covers 15 residues. Germline assignment: CDR1 SEHNR and CDR2 FQNEAQ (reference sequence). Between the trimmed V and J ends, which lost 1 base and 4 bases, there was a span of 13 bases. This clonotype was recorded at least ten times. Its matching antigen is unknown. Sequencing was performed on PBMCs or a T cell subset sorted from them (not recorded which). V is TRBV7-9 and J is TRBJ1-1; no definite D call. The receptor comes from a man between 18 and 35 years old who had mild COVID-19 (a few samples of this study predate the infection). Cell type and time point are not known. The CDR3 protein is CASSLVSGSTTEAFF. In DNA form, the CDR3 reads TGTGCCAGCAGCTTAGTGTCCGGGAGTACCACTGAAGCTTTCTTT. The full variable domain, its missing parts supplied by reference TRBV7-9 and TRBJ1-1, is DTGVSQNPRHKITKRGQNVTFRCDPISEHNRLYWYRQTLGQGPEFLTYFQNEAQLEKSRLLSDRFSAERPKGSFSTLEIQRTEQGDSAMYLCASSLVSGSTTEAFFGQGTRLTVV.